This T cell receptor (beta chain) is drawn from a study of CXCR3-negative and CXCR3-positive naive CD8 T cells. CDR3 length: 14 residues. Germline values: CDR1 SGDLS, CDR2 YYNGEE. The naive CD8+ gate required CD45RO-CCR7+CD27+CD95- phenotype. Remarks on this clonotype: Its target is not known.

Study-level results: Naive CXCR3-negative cells resembled naive CXCR3-positive cells in TRBV-TRBJ usage; memory cells differed. Against CXCR3-negative naive cells, CXCR3-positive naive cells showed more hydrophobic TRB CDR3s. Fresh PBMCs went into most assays, and CXCR3 expression partly declined after cryopreservation. Sequencing showed both naive subsets with comparably high diversity, and memory CD8+ cells much lower.

Via 5' RACE with UMI labels, TRB cDNA libraries were prepared. TCRdb reanalyzed the 5' RACE reads, giving one entry per CDR3 protein sequence and no DNA. The sample has approximately 59,000 distinct CDR3 sequences, and its top ten clones hold approximately 0.71%. Sequencing was carried out using naive CXCR3+ CD8+ T cells from blood. Subset in this sample: CD45RO-CCR7+CD27+CD95- naive CD8+ T cells expressing CXCR3 (TNR3+). The sequence was collected from a human donor in good health. Some clones in this sample may be carry-over from other donors' samples. The chain recombines TRBV9 with TRBJ2-3. The CDR3 sequence is CASSLTDAADTQYF. Full variable domain (remainder filled in from reference TRBV9 and TRBJ2-3): DSGVTQTPKHLITATGQRVTLRCSPRSGDLSVYWYQQSLDQGLQFLIQYYNGEERAKGNILERFSAQQFPDLHSELNLSSLELGDSALYFCASSLTDAADTQYFGPGTRLTVL.